This TCR beta chain was documented in a study of post-analysis software for immune sequencing data. Study as a whole: Included courses were relapsing-remitting and secondary progressive multiple sclerosis; progressive-relapsing multiple sclerosis was also included. The study's findings and limits: Same-batch samples co-clustered strongly by F measure. Four or five TRBV segments were more frequent in patients than controls; TRBV5-6, TRBV5-1 and TRBV20-1 belonged to this group. Those with multiple sclerosis, the patient group, showed significantly lower normalized Chao1 diversity than controls.

The TCR beta cDNA libraries carried unique molecular identifiers. Each sample of about 0.95 to 11 million input T cells yielded about 500,000 cDNA molecules, so each molecule approximated one T cell. TCRdb processed the PCR reads anew with MiXCR; each CDR3 protein has one entry. The sample has about 540,000 distinct CDR3 sequences, 34% seen once. Points on this clonotype: What it binds is not known.

Germline CDR1 MNHEY, CDR2 SMNVEV (reference sequence). After removal of 2 bases from V and 2 bases from J, the junction contained 6 bases not matched to a gene. The CDR3 totals 15 residues. The V and J genes are TRBV27 and TRBJ2-7; 7 nucleotides align to TRBD1. The specimen was blood. This clonotype originated in a girl aged 2 to 17 with multiple sclerosis. CDR3 coding DNA: TGTGCCAGCAGTTTAATTGGGACAGCCCCCTACGAGCAGTACTTC. It yields the protein CASSLIGTAPYEQYF.